This TCR beta chain is drawn from a study of cytomegalovirus exposure and HLA in healthy donors. Study in general: The 120 or so validation repertoires were produced on the same platform as the 670 or so repertoires of the first cohort. This was reported in a later analysis.

A note on this clone: Its specificity is unknown.

Clones were sequenced by immunoSEQ multiplex PCR, and TCRdb holds only the in-frame ones, with some missing. The profile covers around 150,000 clones, with around nine tenths appearing a single time and 4% to 5% taken by the ten largest. The CDR3 runs to 15 residues. V was trimmed by 6 bases and J by 5 bases, leaving 18 bases between them. Germline CDR1 and CDR2: SGHAT and FQNNGV. Points from the study as a whole: The study listed some 160 cytomegalovirus-associated TCR beta chains. Reports indicated that the classifier achieved high specificity and sensitivity in diagnosing cytomegalovirus status.

The clonotype was recovered from a man aged 18 to 30 in good health and CMV-seropositive. Input material: PBMCs. The chain employs TRBV11-2 and TRBJ2-3; weak D call: TRBD2 (5 bases). CDR3 bases: TGTGCCAGCAGTTCCCTCCAAGGGAGACGAGATACGCAGTATTTT. Translation: CASSSLQGRRDTQYF.